This T cell receptor beta chain was sequenced in a study of T cell repertoires in cytomegalovirus infection. TCRdb processed the reads anew with MiXCR; each CDR3 protein has one entry. The data contain approximately 490,000 distinct CDR3 sequences, about 11% of them seen just once; the ten biggest clones take up roughly a tenth. This clonotype was detected many times. The germline CDR1 and CDR2 sequences are SGHTA and FQGTGA. After removal of 5 bases from V and 6 bases from J, the junction contained 2 bases not matched to a gene. This CDR3 spans 13 amino acids. This receptor was taken from a human donor in good health (CMV status not recorded). Some clones in this sample may be carry-over from other donors' samples. Input material: PBMCs. This sequence joins TRBV7-3 and TRBJ2-5, with TRBD2 matching over 11 bases. CDR3 bases: TGTGCCAGCAGCACTAGCGGGAGTCAGACCCAGTACTTC. It codes for CASSTSGSQTQYF.